This T cell receptor beta chain is drawn from a study of graft-versus-host responses after intestinal transplantation. Study-level information: Recipients were all induced with anti-thymocyte globulin, then given tacrolimus and steroids for roughly three years.

Sequencing was performed with immunoSEQ multiplex PCR; in TCRdb, only in-frame clones are kept and a portion is missing. Of approximately 50,000 clones listed, 70% to 90% are singletons. The study's findings and limits: Early declines in HvG clones that occurred post-transplant were associated with peak circulating GvH clone levels. Present in recipient marrow, GvH clones included some that appeared first in ileum or blood.

A remark on this clone: What it recognizes is unknown.

V dropped 5 bases and J dropped 4 bases, with 15 bases sitting between them. The CDR3 loop spans 15 amino acids. From germline, CDR1 is MNHEY and CDR2 SMNVEV (reference sequence). The sequencing used PBMCs, collected 26 days after transplant. This TCR derives from a human patient who received an intestinal transplant, so some T cells may come from the graft donor. The chain uses TRBV27 and TRBJ1-3; D is possibly TRBD1 (5 bases). CDR3 DNA sequence: TGTGCCAGCAGTACATCCTCAGGGTTCGGAAACACCATATATTTT. Its protein product is CASSTSSGFGNTIYF.